This TCR beta chain was retrieved from a study of glioma-infiltrating T cells after dendritic cell vaccination. Looking at the study overall: Monocyte-derived dendritic cells, cultured approximately 7 days with IL-4 and GM-CSF, were pulsed with autologous tumor lysate. Three intradermal dendritic cell vaccine injections were given every two weeks. Study-wide results and limits: Few patients contributed both blood and tumor specimens.

On this clone: What it binds is unknown.

The CDR3 spans 15 residues. The V gene lost 3 bases and the J gene lost 8 bases, with 16 bases spanning the gap. Germline CDR1 and CDR2: LNHNV and YYDKDF (reference sequence). Primers: 60 V beta forward and 13 J beta reverse. Using immunoSEQ multiplex PCR, the repertoire was profiled, and TCRdb retains in-frame clones only, with some absent. The repertoire holds about 73,000 clones, with approximately 80% as singletons. V gene TRBV15 combines with J gene TRBJ2-2; perhaps TRBD1 as D (5 bases). Sequenced material: blood, taken before dendritic cell vaccination. This clonotype was obtained from a human donor with glioblastoma. The DNA for the CDR3 is TGTGCCACCAGCAGCGTGGACATTTACCAGGGGGAGCTGTTTTTT. It codes for CATSSVDIYQGELFF.